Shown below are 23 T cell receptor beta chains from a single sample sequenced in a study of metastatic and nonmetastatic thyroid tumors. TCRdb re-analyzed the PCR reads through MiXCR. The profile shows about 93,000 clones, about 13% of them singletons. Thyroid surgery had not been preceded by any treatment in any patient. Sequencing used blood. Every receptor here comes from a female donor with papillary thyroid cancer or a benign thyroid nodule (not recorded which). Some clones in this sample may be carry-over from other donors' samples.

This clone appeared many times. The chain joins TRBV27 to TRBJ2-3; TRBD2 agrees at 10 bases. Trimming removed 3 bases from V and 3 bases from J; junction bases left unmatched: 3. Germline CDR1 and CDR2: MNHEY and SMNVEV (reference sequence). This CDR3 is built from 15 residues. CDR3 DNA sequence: TGTGCCAGCAGTTTCAGCGGGAGGGATACAGATACGCAGTATTTT. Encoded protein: CASSFSGRDTDTQYF.

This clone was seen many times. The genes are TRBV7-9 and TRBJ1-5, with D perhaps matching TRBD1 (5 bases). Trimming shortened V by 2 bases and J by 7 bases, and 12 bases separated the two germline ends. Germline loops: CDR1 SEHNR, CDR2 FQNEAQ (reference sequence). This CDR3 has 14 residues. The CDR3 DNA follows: TGTGCCAGCAGCTTATCGGGGGTCGGCCAGCCCCAGCATTTT. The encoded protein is CASSLSGVGQPQHF.

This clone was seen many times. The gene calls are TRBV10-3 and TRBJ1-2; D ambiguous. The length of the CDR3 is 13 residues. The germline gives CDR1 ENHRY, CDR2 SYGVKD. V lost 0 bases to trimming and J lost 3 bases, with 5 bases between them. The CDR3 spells CAISESDDYGYTF. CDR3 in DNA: TGTGCCATCAGTGAGTCTGACGACTATGGCTACACCTTC.

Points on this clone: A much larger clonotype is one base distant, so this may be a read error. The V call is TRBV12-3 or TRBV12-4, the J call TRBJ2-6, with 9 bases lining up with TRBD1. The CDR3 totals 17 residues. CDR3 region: CASTLGTGSSGANALTF. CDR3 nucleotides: TGTGCCAGCACCCTAGGGACAGGGAGCTCTGGGGCCAACGCCCTGACTTTC.

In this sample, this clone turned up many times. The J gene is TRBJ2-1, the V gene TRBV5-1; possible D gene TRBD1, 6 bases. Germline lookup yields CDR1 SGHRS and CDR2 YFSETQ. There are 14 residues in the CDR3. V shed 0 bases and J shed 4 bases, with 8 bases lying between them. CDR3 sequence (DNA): TGCGCCAGCAGCTTGGGACAGGAATACAATGAGCAGTTCTTC. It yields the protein CASSLGQEYNEQFF.

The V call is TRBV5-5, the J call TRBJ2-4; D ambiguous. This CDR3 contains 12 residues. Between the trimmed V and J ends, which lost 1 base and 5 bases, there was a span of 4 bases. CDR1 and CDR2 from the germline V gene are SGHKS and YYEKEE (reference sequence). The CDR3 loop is CASSLPENIQYF. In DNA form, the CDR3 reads TGTGCCAGCAGCTTGCCAGAAAACATTCAGTACTTC.

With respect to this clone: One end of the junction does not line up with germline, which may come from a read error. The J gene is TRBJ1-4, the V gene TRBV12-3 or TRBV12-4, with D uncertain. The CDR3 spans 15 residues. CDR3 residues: CASSLASSTSEKLFF. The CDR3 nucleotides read TGTGCCAGCAGTTTAGCAAGTTCCACTAGTGAAAAACTGTTTTTT.

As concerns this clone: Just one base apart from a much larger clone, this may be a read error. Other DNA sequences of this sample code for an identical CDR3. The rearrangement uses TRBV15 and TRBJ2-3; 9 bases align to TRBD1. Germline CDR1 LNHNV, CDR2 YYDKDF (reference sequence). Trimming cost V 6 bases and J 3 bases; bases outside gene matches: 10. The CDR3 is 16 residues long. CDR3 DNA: TGTGCCACCAGGGAAGGGACAGGGCGAAGTACAGATACGCAGTATTTT. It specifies CATREGTGRSTDTQYF.

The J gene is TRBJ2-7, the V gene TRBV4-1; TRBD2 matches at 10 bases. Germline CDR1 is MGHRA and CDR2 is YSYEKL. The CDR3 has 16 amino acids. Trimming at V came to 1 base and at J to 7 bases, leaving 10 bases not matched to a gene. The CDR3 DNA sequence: TGCGCCAGCAGCCAAGTGGATATGGGACTAGCGCGAGAGCAGTACTTC. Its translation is CASSQVDMGLAREQYF.

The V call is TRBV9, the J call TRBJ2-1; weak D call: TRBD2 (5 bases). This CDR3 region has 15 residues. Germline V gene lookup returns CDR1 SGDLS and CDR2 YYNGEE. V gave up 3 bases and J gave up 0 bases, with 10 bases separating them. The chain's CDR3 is CASSESGNSYNEQFF. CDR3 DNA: TGTGCCAGCAGCGAGAGCGGAAACTCCTACAATGAGCAGTTCTTC.

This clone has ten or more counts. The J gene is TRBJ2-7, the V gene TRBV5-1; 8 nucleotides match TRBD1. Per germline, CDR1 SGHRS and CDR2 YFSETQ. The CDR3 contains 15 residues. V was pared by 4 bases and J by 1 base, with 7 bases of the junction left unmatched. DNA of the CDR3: TGCGCCAGCAGCACCGGACAGGGACCATCCTACGAGCAGTACTTC. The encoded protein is CASSTGQGPSYEQYF.

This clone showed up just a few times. This chain's CDR3 is CASRPRGGGNTGELFF. The CDR3 DNA reads TGTGCCAGCAGGCCCCGGGGGGGCGGGAACACCGGGGAGCTGTTTTTT. The J gene is TRBJ2-2, the V gene TRBV27; 8 nucleotides agree with TRBD2. This CDR3 is built from 16 residues. J was trimmed by 1 base and V by 6 bases; bases with no gene match: 7. Per the germline V gene, CDR1 is MNHEY and CDR2 is SMNVEV (reference sequence).

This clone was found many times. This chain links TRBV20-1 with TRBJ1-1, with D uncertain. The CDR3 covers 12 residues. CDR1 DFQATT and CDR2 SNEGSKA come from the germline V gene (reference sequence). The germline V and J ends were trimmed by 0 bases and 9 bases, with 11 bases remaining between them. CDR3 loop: CSARESRGKAFF. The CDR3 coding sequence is TGCAGTGCTAGAGAAAGTCGAGGAAAAGCTTTCTTT.

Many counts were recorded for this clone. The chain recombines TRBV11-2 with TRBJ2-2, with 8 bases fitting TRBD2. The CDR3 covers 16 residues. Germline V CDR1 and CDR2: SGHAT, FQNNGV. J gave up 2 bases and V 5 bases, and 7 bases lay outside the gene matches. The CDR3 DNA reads TGTGCCAGCAGCGCCCCGGGACTAGTAAACACCGGGGAGCTGTTTTTT. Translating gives CASSAPGLVNTGELFF.

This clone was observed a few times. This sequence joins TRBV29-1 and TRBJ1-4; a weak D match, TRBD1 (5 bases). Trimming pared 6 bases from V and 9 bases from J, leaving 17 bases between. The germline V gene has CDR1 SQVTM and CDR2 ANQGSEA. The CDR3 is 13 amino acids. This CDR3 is CSVSGLDGKKLFF. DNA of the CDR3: TGCAGCGTGTCGGGACTAGACGGTAAAAAACTGTTTTTT.

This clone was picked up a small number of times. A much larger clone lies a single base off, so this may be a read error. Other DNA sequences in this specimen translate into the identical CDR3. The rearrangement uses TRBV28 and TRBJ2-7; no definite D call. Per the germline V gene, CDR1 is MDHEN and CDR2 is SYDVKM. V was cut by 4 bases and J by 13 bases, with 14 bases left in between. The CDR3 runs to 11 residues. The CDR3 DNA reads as TGTGCCAGCAGTTCTCAACTTCGATACTACTTC. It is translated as CASSSQLRYYF.

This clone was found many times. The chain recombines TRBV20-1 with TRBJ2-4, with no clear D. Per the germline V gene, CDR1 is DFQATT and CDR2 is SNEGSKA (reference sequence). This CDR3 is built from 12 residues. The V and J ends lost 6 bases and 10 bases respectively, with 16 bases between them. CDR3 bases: TGCAGTGCCCCGACAACCGGTTGGATTCAGTACTTC. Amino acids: CSAPTTGWIQYF.

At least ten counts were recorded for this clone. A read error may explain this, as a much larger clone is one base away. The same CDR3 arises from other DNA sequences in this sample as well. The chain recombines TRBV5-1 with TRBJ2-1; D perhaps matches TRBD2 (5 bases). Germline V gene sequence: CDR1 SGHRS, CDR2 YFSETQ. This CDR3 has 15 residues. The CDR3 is CASSLDGVTYNEQFF. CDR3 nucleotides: TGCGCCAGCAGCTTGGACGGGGTTACCTACAATGAGCAATTCTTC.

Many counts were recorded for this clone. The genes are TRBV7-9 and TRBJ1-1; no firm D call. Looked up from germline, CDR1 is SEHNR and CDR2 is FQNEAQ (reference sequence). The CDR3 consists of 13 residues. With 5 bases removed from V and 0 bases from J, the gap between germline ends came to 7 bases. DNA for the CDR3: TGTGCCAGCAGCGCCCGACTGAACACTGAAGCTTTCTTT. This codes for CASSARLNTEAFF.

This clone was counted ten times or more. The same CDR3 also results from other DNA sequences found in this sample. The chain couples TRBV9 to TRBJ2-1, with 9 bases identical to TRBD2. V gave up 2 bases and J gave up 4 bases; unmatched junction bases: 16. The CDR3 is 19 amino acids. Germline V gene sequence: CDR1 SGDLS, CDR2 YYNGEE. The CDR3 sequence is CASSVGLAGRKLHYNEQFF. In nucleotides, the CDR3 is TGTGCCAGCAGCGTGGGTCTAGCGGGGAGGAAGTTGCATTACAATGAGCAGTTCTTC.

The CDR3 region is CASTPSTTPSGYTF. The CDR3 DNA is TGTGCCAGCACCCCGTCTACGACTCCGAGTGGCTACACCTTC. The genes are TRBV2 and TRBJ1-2; no clear D gene. The CDR3 loop spans 14 amino acids. Trimming took off 7 bases at V and 7 bases at J, with 19 bases between the two ends. Germline loops: CDR1 SNHLY, CDR2 FYNNEI.

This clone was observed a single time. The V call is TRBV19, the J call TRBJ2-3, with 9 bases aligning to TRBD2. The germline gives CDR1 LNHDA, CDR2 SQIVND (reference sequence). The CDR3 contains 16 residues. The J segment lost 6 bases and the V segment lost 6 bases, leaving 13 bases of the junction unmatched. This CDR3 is CASSPIWGLAGDTQYF. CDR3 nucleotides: TGTGCCAGTAGCCCCATTTGGGGACTAGCAGGGGATACGCAGTATTTT.

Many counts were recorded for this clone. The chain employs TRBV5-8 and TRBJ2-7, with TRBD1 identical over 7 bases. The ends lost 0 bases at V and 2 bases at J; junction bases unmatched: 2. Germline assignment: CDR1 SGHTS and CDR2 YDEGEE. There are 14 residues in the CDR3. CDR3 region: CASSLGQGAYEQYF. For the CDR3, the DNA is TGTGCCAGCAGCTTGGGTCAGGGGGCCTACGAGCAGTACTTC.